These 10 T cell receptor beta chains came from one sample sequenced in a study of T cells after yellow fever vaccination (dated 2019 in TCRdb). Library preparation used 5' RACE. Instrument used: Illumina HiSeq 2500. TCRdb reran the public reads through fastp at Q25 and MiXCR, keeping productive beta chains. For every CDR3 protein sequence, its rows merge into one entry that carries the most common genes and DNA. The table for this sample lists about 47,000 distinct CDR3 sequences; roughly 7% of them were counted only once. The ten largest clones take up 28% of the sample. The intended sense of this specimen's treatment or condition label: live attenuated yellow fever vaccine strain. The input for sequencing was CD8+ T cells sorted from PBMCs, taken roughly 14 days after the first yellow fever vaccination. These receptor sequences come from a man between 18 and 29 years old who received the YFV17D yellow fever vaccine.

This clonotype showed up many times. The rearrangement links TRBV24-1 to TRBJ2-1; no clear D. CDR1 is KGHDR, CDR2 SFDVKD, per germline. Trimming stripped 3 bases from V and 1 base from J, with 12 bases between. The CDR3 extends over 16 amino acids. The DNA for the CDR3 is TGTGCCACCAGTGATAGGGCCCGGCGGTCCTACAATGAGCAGTTCTTC. Translation: CATSDRARRSYNEQFF.

This clonotype has a count of ten or more. CDR3 region: CASSRGSSYNEQFF. As DNA, the CDR3 is TGTGCCAGTAGTAGAGGGTCCTCCTACAATGAGCAGTTCTTC. The gene calls are TRBV19 and TRBJ2-1, with D perhaps matching TRBD2 (5 bases). This CDR3 comprises 14 residues. Trimming stripped 4 bases from V and 0 bases from J, with 7 bases between. Germline assignment: CDR1 LNHDA and CDR2 SQIVND (reference sequence).

This clonotype has at least ten counts. V gene TRBV3-1 combines with J gene TRBJ2-3; D perhaps matches TRBD1 (6 bases). Deletions cut 0 bases from V and 6 bases from J, with 13 bases between. The CDR3 has 15 amino acids. Germline V gives CDR1 LGHDT, CDR2 YNNKEL (reference sequence). The CDR3 sequence: CASSQDGAGVDTQYF. CDR3 DNA: TGTGCCAGCAGCCAAGACGGGGCAGGGGTGGATACGCAGTATTTT.

This clonotype was counted at least ten times. The chain links TRBV20-1 to TRBJ2-1; the match to TRBD2 covers 7 bases. The CDR3 has 15 amino acids. V lost 3 bases to trimming and J lost 5 bases; unmatched junction nucleotides: 10. The V gene's germline CDR1 is DFQATT and CDR2 SNEGSKA (reference sequence). DNA of the CDR3: TGCAGTGCTAGGAAACCGGGACTAAACAACAATGAGCAGTTCTTC. This gives the protein CSARKPGLNNNEQFF.

This clonotype was recorded at least ten times. This chain joins TRBV25-1 and TRBJ1-2; D call uncertain. CDR3 length: 13 amino acids. V lost 5 bases and J 4 bases, leaving 11 bases between the germline ends. The germline CDR1 and CDR2 sequences are MGHDK and SYGVNS. Here the CDR3 reads CASSTNNLYGYTF. In DNA, the CDR3 is TGTGCCAGCAGTACTAACAACCTCTATGGCTACACCTTC.

This clonotype occurred many times. The gene calls are TRBV29-1 and TRBJ2-2; D is perhaps TRBD1 (7 bases). The germline V gene encodes CDR1 SQVTM and CDR2 ANQGSEA. Trimming stripped 0 bases from V and 4 bases from J, with 15 bases between. The CDR3 length is 16 residues. DNA for the CDR3: TGCAGCGTTGAAGATCCCGCAGGGGGGCTCACCGGGGAGCTGTTTTTT. This codes for CSVEDPAGGLTGELFF.

This clonotype was seen repeatedly, ten times or more. This chain connects TRBV4-3 to TRBJ2-2, with 11 bases that match TRBD2. Looked up from germline, CDR1 is LGHNA and CDR2 is YSLEER. The junction had 4 bases not matched to a gene; V was cut back by 1 base and J by 3 bases. There are 17 residues in the CDR3. The CDR3 DNA reads TGCGCCAGCAGCCAAGGGTTTAGCGGGGGGGACACCGGGGAGCTGTTTTTT. Its protein product is CASSQGFSGGDTGELFF.

The sample holds many counts of this clonotype. The gene calls are TRBV4-3 and TRBJ2-3; TRBD2 agrees at 10 bases. This CDR3 comprises 16 residues. Trimming at V came to 5 bases and at J to 0 bases, leaving 5 bases not matched to a gene. Looked up from germline, CDR1 is LGHNA and CDR2 is YSLEER. The CDR3 spells CASSYTSGVSTDTQYF. The CDR3, as DNA: TGCGCCAGCAGCTACACTAGCGGGGTTAGCACAGATACGCAGTATTTT.

This clonotype was picked up many times. This chain joins TRBV7-9 and TRBJ2-1; 10 positions match TRBD1. The length of the CDR3 is 14 residues. The germline gives CDR1 SEHNR, CDR2 FQNEAQ (reference sequence). V lost 9 bases and J lost 9; bases outside the gene matches: 11. The DNA for the CDR3 is TGTGCCAGTTTCCCGGACAGGGGGAGGGGTGAGCAGTTCTTC. This gives the protein CASFPDRGRGEQFF.

This clonotype was seen many times. The chain joins TRBV12-3 or TRBV12-4 to TRBJ2-3, with a possible D match to TRBD1 (8 bases). This CDR3 is 13 amino acids long. V lost 6 bases and J lost 8, with 15 bases in between. CDR3 amino acids: CASRTGGGLTQYF. The CDR3 region has the DNA TGTGCCAGCAGAACAGGGGGGGGGCTTACGCAGTATTTT.